This note documents a single TCR beta chain sequence. No antigen is known for it. Germline-derived CDR1 and CDR2 are SGHVS and FQNEAQ. The CDR3 has 16 residues. V trimming: 4 bases; J trimming: 15 bases; junction bases outside the gene matches: 18. These data belong to a study of T cell responses to AZD1222 COVID-19 vaccine. Study-level findings and limits: At baseline, seropositivity was found in only a handful of AZD1222 recipients.

Assay: immunoSEQ multiplex PCR; the TCRdb copy retains only in-frame clones and omits some. The top ten hold 9% to 9.5% of the sample, which has 110,000 or so clones, roughly 91% seen once. Material: peripheral blood, obtained on day 0 of AZD1222 vaccination. The TCR originated in an adult in good health. V gene TRBV7-8 combines with J gene TRBJ2-1; 10 bases map to TRBD1. CDR3 nucleotide sequence: TGTGCCAGCAGCTCGACAGACAGGGGGCTAAGGAGGGACGGGTTCTTC. It is translated as CASSSTDRGLRRDGFF. Full variable domain (rest looked up from reference TRBV7-8 and TRBJ2-1): GAGVSQSPRYKVAKRGQDVALRCDPISGHVSLFWYQQALGQGPEFLTYFQNEAQLDKSGLPSDRFFAERPEGSVSTLKIQRTQQEDSAVYLCASSSTDRGLRRDGFFGPGTRLTVL.